The rows below give T cell receptor beta chains drawn from one sample of a study of blood T cell repertoires in COVID-19. The data were produced by immunoSEQ multiplex PCR, yet TCRdb's version contains in-frame clones alone and is incomplete. The sample holds almost 250,000 clones, approximately 86% seen once. Sequenced material: peripheral blood. The origin of the receptors is a woman in her sixties who had recovered from COVID-19. Each CDR3 is given with its conserved first and last residue. The order of the fields is D gene, J gene, V gene, clone size, CDR3 DNA, CDR3 protein. D genes are given only for firm matches. Not all rows give a size; the values are once, few, many and, for expanded clones, a class.

d_gene: TRBD1; j_gene: TRBJ1-1; v_gene: TRBV5-4; abundance: NA; CDR3nt: TGTGCCAGCAGCCCTACCCCGGGACAGGGGTTTGAAGCTTTCTTT; CDR3aa: CASSPTPGQGFEAFF
d_gene: NA; j_gene: TRBJ2-7; v_gene: TRBV4-1; abundance: NA; CDR3nt: TGCGCCAGCAGCCTAGGCTCAGACAGAGCACGCTACGAGCAGTACTTC; CDR3aa: CASSLGSDRARYEQYF
d_gene: TRBD1; j_gene: TRBJ1-2; v_gene: TRBV5-1; abundance: NA; CDR3nt: TGCGCCAGCAGCTTGGTCACAGGGGGCGAAGCGGGCTACACCTTC; CDR3aa: CASSLVTGGEAGYTF
d_gene: NA; j_gene: TRBJ2-1; v_gene: TRBV21-1; abundance: NA; CDR3nt: TGTGCCAGCAGCCCGCAGGGGACTATTAATGAGCAGTTCTTC; CDR3aa: CASSPQGTINEQFF
d_gene: TRBD1; j_gene: TRBJ2-1; v_gene: TRBV19; abundance: NA; CDR3nt: TGTGCCAGTAGATCCACAGGGGGCCTTTGGGATGAGCAGTTCTTC; CDR3aa: CASRSTGGLWDEQFF
d_gene: NA; j_gene: TRBJ2-1; v_gene: TRBV3-1/TRBV3-2; abundance: NA; CDR3nt: TGTGCCAGCAGCCAAGATCGCAGGGGCTCCTACAATGAGCAGTTCTTC; CDR3aa: CASSQDRRGSYNEQFF
d_gene: NA; j_gene: TRBJ2-2; v_gene: TRBV4-2; abundance: NA; CDR3nt: TGTGCCAGCAGCCTCAATAGCGAGGGCACCGGGGAGCTGTTTTTT; CDR3aa: CASSLNSEGTGELFF
d_gene: NA; j_gene: TRBJ2-2; v_gene: TRBV5-1; abundance: NA; CDR3nt: TGCGCCAGCAGCGTACTATTGAACACCGGGGAGCTGTTTTTT; CDR3aa: CASSVLLNTGELFF
d_gene: TRBD2; j_gene: TRBJ2-5; v_gene: TRBV28; abundance: NA; CDR3nt: TGTGCCAGCAGTTCCCAGCGGGGGGGCCGGGAGACCCAGTACTTC; CDR3aa: CASSSQRGGRETQYF
d_gene: NA; j_gene: TRBJ2-6; v_gene: TRBV7-3; abundance: NA; CDR3nt: TGTGCCAGCAGCGATCCGGGACAATGGGCCAACGTCCTGACTTTC; CDR3aa: CASSDPGQWANVLTF
d_gene: NA; j_gene: TRBJ1-2; v_gene: TRBV18; abundance: NA; CDR3nt: TGTGCCAGCTCACCTATACCCGGGCAGGGAAGGTACGGCTACACCTTC; CDR3aa: CASSPIPGQGRYGYTF
d_gene: TRBD1; j_gene: TRBJ2-7; v_gene: TRBV7-6; abundance: once; CDR3nt: TGTGCCAGCAGCTTAGTAGGGACAGGGCAGGATGAGCAGTACTTC; CDR3aa: CASSLVGTGQDEQYF
d_gene: TRBD1; j_gene: TRBJ2-5; v_gene: TRBV5-4; abundance: NA; CDR3nt: TGTGCCAGCAGCTTGGGGGCGACAGGGGTTCAAGAGACCCAGTACTTC; CDR3aa: CASSLGATGVQETQYF
d_gene: TRBD1; j_gene: TRBJ1-1; v_gene: TRBV19; abundance: once; CDR3nt: TGTGCCAGTAGTGCTTTATCTAGGGGGCAAGGGTTGAACACTGAAGCTTTCTTT; CDR3aa: CASSALSRGQGLNTEAFF
d_gene: TRBD1; j_gene: TRBJ1-4; v_gene: TRBV9; abundance: once; CDR3nt: TGTGCCAGCAGCGTAGGTACAGGGGGCGGCTATGGTTCCAATGAAAAACTGTTTTTT; CDR3aa: CASSVGTGGGYGSNEKLFF
d_gene: NA; j_gene: TRBJ2-3; v_gene: TRBV5-1; abundance: many; CDR3nt: TGCGCCAGCAGCCTGGGTATGGGCCCGGCAACAGATACGCAGTATTTT; CDR3aa: CASSLGMGPATDTQYF
d_gene: TRBD1; j_gene: TRBJ1-4; v_gene: TRBV14; abundance: NA; CDR3nt: TGTGCCAGCAGCCAACCTAGGGGACAGGGAAGTGAAAAACTGTTTTTT; CDR3aa: CASSQPRGQGSEKLFF
d_gene: NA; j_gene: TRBJ2-1; v_gene: TRBV7-9; abundance: NA; CDR3nt: TGTGCCAGCAGCTTAGGACCAGGTGAGCAGTTCTTC; CDR3aa: CASSLGPGEQFF
d_gene: TRBD1; j_gene: TRBJ1-5; v_gene: TRBV7-2; abundance: NA; CDR3nt: TGTGCCAGCAGCTTATACCCGACAGGGAGCAATCAGCCCCAGCATTTT; CDR3aa: CASSLYPTGSNQPQHF
d_gene: TRBD2; j_gene: TRBJ2-1; v_gene: TRBV28; abundance: NA; CDR3nt: TGTGCCAGCGGGGGGGGTCGGAATGAGCAGTTCTTC; CDR3aa: CASGGGRNEQFF
d_gene: TRBD1; j_gene: TRBJ1-1; v_gene: TRBV28; abundance: NA; CDR3nt: TGTGCCAGCAGAGAGGGGGCGAACACTGAAGCTTTCTTT; CDR3aa: CASREGANTEAFF
d_gene: TRBD1; j_gene: TRBJ1-1; v_gene: TRBV19; abundance: NA; CDR3nt: TGTGCCAGTAAGGAGGGACAGGGGATTTACACTGAAGCTTTCTTT; CDR3aa: CASKEGQGIYTEAFF
d_gene: TRBD1; j_gene: TRBJ1-2; v_gene: TRBV6-4; abundance: NA; CDR3nt: TGTGCCAGCAGTGACTCGGGACAGGGAGACAGGGGCTACACCTTC; CDR3aa: CASSDSGQGDRGYTF
d_gene: NA; j_gene: TRBJ2-1; v_gene: TRBV9; abundance: NA; CDR3nt: TGTGCCAGCAGCGTAAGTGGGGGCCTACCCAATGAGCAGTTCTTC; CDR3aa: CASSVSGGLPNEQFF
d_gene: TRBD1; j_gene: TRBJ2-2; v_gene: TRBV7-3; abundance: NA; CDR3nt: TGTGCCAGCAGCCCACTAGGACAGGGGGCTTACACCGGGGAGCTGTTTTTT; CDR3aa: CASSPLGQGAYTGELFF
d_gene: NA; j_gene: TRBJ1-5; v_gene: TRBV7-2; abundance: NA; CDR3nt: TGTGCCAGCAGCTCCGATATGCTTGGCCAGCCCCAGCATTTT; CDR3aa: CASSSDMLGQPQHF
d_gene: NA; j_gene: TRBJ2-1; v_gene: TRBV6-1; abundance: NA; CDR3nt: TGTGCCAGCAGTGAATTCGACAGGGCGGGATACAATGAGCAGTTCTTC; CDR3aa: CASSEFDRAGYNEQFF
d_gene: NA; j_gene: TRBJ1-1; v_gene: TRBV15; abundance: NA; CDR3nt: TGTGCCACCAGGCCGGACAGGAACACTGAAGCTTTCTTT; CDR3aa: CATRPDRNTEAFF
d_gene: TRBD1; j_gene: TRBJ1-3; v_gene: TRBV11-2; abundance: NA; CDR3nt: TGTGCCAGCAGCTCACAGGGGAACTCTGGAAACACCATATATTTT; CDR3aa: CASSSQGNSGNTIYF
d_gene: NA; j_gene: TRBJ1-6; v_gene: TRBV28; abundance: NA; CDR3nt: TGTGCCAGCAGTCTCACAGACTATAATTCACCCCTCCACTTT; CDR3aa: CASSLTDYNSPLHF
d_gene: NA; j_gene: TRBJ1-2; v_gene: TRBV19; abundance: NA; CDR3nt: TGTGCCAGTAGTATACAGTTGGCAGACTATGGCTACACCTTC; CDR3aa: CASSIQLADYGYTF
d_gene: TRBD2; j_gene: TRBJ2-1; v_gene: TRBV5-4; abundance: NA; CDR3nt: TGTGCCAGCAGCTATATAGCGGGGCTCAATGAGCAGTTCTTC; CDR3aa: CASSYIAGLNEQFF
d_gene: TRBD2; j_gene: TRBJ2-3; v_gene: TRBV19; abundance: NA; CDR3nt: TGTGCCAGTAGTATGGGCGGGGGTGTCACAGATACGCAGTATTTT; CDR3aa: CASSMGGGVTDTQYF
d_gene: TRBD2; j_gene: TRBJ2-3; v_gene: TRBV5-1; abundance: once; CDR3nt: TGCGCCAGCAGCTCCGCAGCGGGAAAGGATACGCAGTATTTT; CDR3aa: CASSSAAGKDTQYF
d_gene: NA; j_gene: TRBJ2-5; v_gene: TRBV19; abundance: NA; CDR3nt: TGTGCCAGTAGTATAGACCTAATCCAGTACTTC; CDR3aa: CASSIDLIQYF
d_gene: NA; j_gene: TRBJ1-1; v_gene: TRBV7-9; abundance: NA; CDR3nt: TGTGCCAGCAGCCCACAGGGCTCGAACACTGAAGCTTTCTTT; CDR3aa: CASSPQGSNTEAFF
d_gene: NA; j_gene: TRBJ2-4; v_gene: TRBV6-5; abundance: NA; CDR3nt: TGTGCCAGCATTTTTATTCCTGAGGCGGGTAACATTCAGTACTTC; CDR3aa: CASIFIPEAGNIQYF
d_gene: NA; j_gene: TRBJ1-6; v_gene: TRBV28; abundance: NA; CDR3nt: TGTGCCAGCAGTTTTAGGAGCTCCTATAATTCACCCCTCCACTTT; CDR3aa: CASSFRSSYNSPLHF
d_gene: NA; j_gene: TRBJ1-1; v_gene: TRBV29-1; abundance: NA; CDR3nt: TGCAGCGTTGAACCGGGATTTGGAACTGAAGCTTTCTTT; CDR3aa: CSVEPGFGTEAFF
d_gene: TRBD2; j_gene: TRBJ2-3; v_gene: TRBV5-4; abundance: NA; CDR3nt: TGTGCCAGCAGCTTGGGGCTAGCGGGGGACCTCACAGATACGCAGTATTTT; CDR3aa: CASSLGLAGDLTDTQYF
d_gene: TRBD1; j_gene: TRBJ2-3; v_gene: TRBV5-1; abundance: once; CDR3nt: TGCGCCAGCAGCCCGGGACAGACCACAGATACGCAGTATTTT; CDR3aa: CASSPGQTTDTQYF
d_gene: TRBD1; j_gene: TRBJ2-3; v_gene: TRBV27; abundance: NA; CDR3nt: TGTGCCAGCAGTCTTGCCTCCCCCGGACAGGGACGCGCAGATACGCAGTATTTT; CDR3aa: CASSLASPGQGRADTQYF
d_gene: TRBD2; j_gene: TRBJ2-3; v_gene: TRBV5-1; abundance: NA; CDR3nt: TGCGCCAGCAGCTTGGATGGCGGGGGGAAGGGAGATACGCAGTATTTT; CDR3aa: CASSLDGGGKGDTQYF
d_gene: NA; j_gene: TRBJ1-4; v_gene: TRBV28; abundance: NA; CDR3nt: TGTGCCAGTGGACAGTATAATGAAAAACTGTTTTTT; CDR3aa: CASGQYNEKLFF
d_gene: TRBD2; j_gene: TRBJ2-3; v_gene: TRBV5-1; abundance: NA; CDR3nt: TGCGCCAGCAAGATAGCGGGGGGGCCCGAAGATACGCAGTATTTT; CDR3aa: CASKIAGGPEDTQYF
d_gene: NA; j_gene: TRBJ1-2; v_gene: TRBV7-9; abundance: NA; CDR3nt: TGTGCCAGCAGCCCGACAGCCTATGGCTACACCTTC; CDR3aa: CASSPTAYGYTF
d_gene: NA; j_gene: TRBJ1-2; v_gene: TRBV7-8; abundance: NA; CDR3nt: TGTGCCAGCAGCGGACAGCCTAACTATGGCTACACCTTC; CDR3aa: CASSGQPNYGYTF
d_gene: TRBD1; j_gene: TRBJ2-7; v_gene: TRBV5-1; abundance: NA; CDR3nt: TGCGCCAGCAGCTTGCGGACAGGGGGCGGCCACGAGCAGTACTTC; CDR3aa: CASSLRTGGGHEQYF
d_gene: NA; j_gene: TRBJ1-2; v_gene: TRBV6-6; abundance: NA; CDR3nt: TGTGCCAGCAGTTACGCCGGGATCGCCGAAGAGGGCTACACCTTC; CDR3aa: CASSYAGIAEEGYTF
d_gene: TRBD1; j_gene: TRBJ2-1; v_gene: TRBV5-1; abundance: NA; CDR3nt: TGCGCCAGCAGCTGGGACAGGGAGTCCTACAATGAGCAGTTCTTC; CDR3aa: CASSWDRESYNEQFF
d_gene: NA; j_gene: TRBJ1-4; v_gene: TRBV21-1; abundance: NA; CDR3nt: TGTGCCAGCAGCCCCATCGGGACAGCTGGAGAAAAACTGTTTTTT; CDR3aa: CASSPIGTAGEKLFF
d_gene: NA; j_gene: TRBJ1-5; v_gene: TRBV19; abundance: NA; CDR3nt: TGTGCCAGTACCCCATCCCGGTGGGCAGCCGACAATAGCAATCAGCCCCAGCATTTT; CDR3aa: CASTPSRWAADNSNQPQHF
d_gene: NA; j_gene: TRBJ1-2; v_gene: TRBV28; abundance: NA; CDR3nt: TGTGCCAGCAGTTTCGGAGGGAGGGGCTACACCTTC; CDR3aa: CASSFGGRGYTF
d_gene: NA; j_gene: TRBJ1-3; v_gene: TRBV3-1/TRBV3-2; abundance: NA; CDR3nt: TGTGCCAGCAGCACGACAGTTGGAAACACCATATATTTT; CDR3aa: CASSTTVGNTIYF
d_gene: TRBD2; j_gene: TRBJ2-5; v_gene: TRBV19; abundance: NA; CDR3nt: TGTGCCAGTAGTATATGGGGTAGCGGGGGTCAAGAGACCCAGTACTTC; CDR3aa: CASSIWGSGGQETQYF
d_gene: NA; j_gene: TRBJ1-1; v_gene: TRBV7-8; abundance: NA; CDR3nt: TGTGCCAGCAGCTTCGGGGGTATAGGCACTGAAGCTTTCTTT; CDR3aa: CASSFGGIGTEAFF
d_gene: NA; j_gene: TRBJ1-1; v_gene: TRBV7-3; abundance: NA; CDR3nt: TGTGCCAGCAGCGCGACAGTGAACACTGAAGCTTTCTTT; CDR3aa: CASSATVNTEAFF
d_gene: NA; j_gene: TRBJ1-6; v_gene: TRBV5-6; abundance: few; CDR3nt: TGTGCCAGCAGCTTGACAGAGTATAATTCACCCCTCCACTTT; CDR3aa: CASSLTEYNSPLHF
d_gene: TRBD2; j_gene: TRBJ2-1; v_gene: TRBV14; abundance: NA; CDR3nt: TGTGCCAGCAGCCCCTCGGGACTAGCGGGGGGCTACAATGAGCAGTTCTTC; CDR3aa: CASSPSGLAGGYNEQFF